These 8 T cell receptor beta chains came from one sample sequenced in a study of blood T cell repertoires in COVID-19 (dated by TCRdb to the early 2020s). Preparation of the library involved the immunoSEQ multiplex PCR assay. Held by TCRdb, this immuneACCESS table contains in-frame sequences only and omits some clones. Under half of the omission traces to an unresolved V gene where checked; the cause of the rest is unknown. The table for this sample lists 110,000 or so clones; around nine tenths of them were counted only once. The leading ten clones occupy 8% to 8.5% of the sample. Specimen: peripheral blood. The receptors come from a woman aged 70 to 79 who had recovered from COVID-19.

The table lists this clone with a count of one. V is TRBV23-1 and J is TRBJ1-5, with 8 nucleotides matching TRBD1. TRBV23-1 is filed as an ORF, its function uncertain. The CDR3 is 21 residues long. With V trimmed by 2 bases and J by 1 base, 19 bases remained unmatched. DNA for the CDR3: TGCGCCAGCAGTCAACCTGCGGCAGGGGGCAATGGTGCAGTAAGCAATCAGCCCCAGCATTTT. The encoded protein is CASSQPAAGGNGAVSNQPQHF.

The J gene is TRBJ2-2, the V gene TRBV18; 7 nucleotides line up with TRBD2. J gave up 0 bases and V 2 bases, and 6 bases lay outside the gene matches. Germline-derived CDR1 and CDR2 are KGHSH and LQKENI. CDR3 length equals 17 residues. Here the CDR3 reads CASSPGRGVANTGELFF. The CDR3 DNA reads as TGTGCCAGCTCACCAGGCCGGGGGGTCGCGAACACCGGGGAGCTGTTTTTT.

V and J are TRBV7-2 and TRBJ2-7, with D perhaps matching TRBD2 (5 bases). This CDR3 comprises 15 residues. The V and J ends lost 1 base and 3 bases respectively, with 13 bases between them. Germline loops: CDR1 SGHTA, CDR2 FQGNSA. The CDR3 DNA is TGTGCCAGCAGCTTAGATGGCGGGTGGGTCTACGAGCAGTACTTC. This gives the protein CASSLDGGWVYEQYF.

V usage is TRBV4-1 and J usage is TRBJ1-1, with 9 positions matching TRBD1. The CDR3 loop spans 15 amino acids. Germline V gene sequence: CDR1 MGHRA, CDR2 YSYEKL. The V segment lost 2 bases and the J segment 7 bases; nucleotides outside the gene matches: 8. CDR3 sequence: CASSQLYRGLVEAFF. DNA of the CDR3: TGCGCCAGCAGCCAATTGTACAGGGGGCTCGTTGAAGCTTTCTTT.

This chain links TRBV7-2 with TRBJ1-2; 8 bases align to TRBD1. Germline CDR1 SGHTA, CDR2 FQGNSA. The V and J ends lost 5 bases and 7 bases, in that order; junction bases with no gene match: 18. CDR3 length: 17 amino acids. Here the CDR3 DNA reads TGTGCCAGCAGCACAAGGACAGGGTTCTCCTTTAATTTTGGCTACACCTTC. Protein: CASSTRTGFSFNFGYTF.

The chain recombines TRBV11-2 with TRBJ2-7, with D possibly matching TRBD2 (6 bases). Germline assignment: CDR1 SGHAT and CDR2 FQNNGV. V gave up 5 bases and J gave up 2 bases, with 13 bases separating them. There are 14 residues in the CDR3. CDR3 nucleotides: TGTGCCAGCAGCCTTTGGGGCGGGGCCTACGAGCAGTACTTC. As protein: CASSLWGGAYEQYF.

V usage is TRBV18 and J usage is TRBJ1-2; the match to TRBD1 covers 11 bases. Germline V lookup: CDR1 KGHSH, CDR2 LQKENI. The length of the CDR3 is 16 residues. After removal of 3 bases from V and 7 bases from J, the junction contained 10 bases not matched to a gene. Here the CDR3 DNA reads TGTGCCAGCTCACCCCCCGGGACAGGGGGAACTGCTGGCTACACCTTC. Its translation: CASSPPGTGGTAGYTF.

The chain has TRBV15 and TRBJ2-1; D is uncertain. CDR1 and CDR2 (germline): LNHNV, YYDKDF (reference sequence). V shed 0 bases and J shed 3 bases, with 9 bases lying between them. The CDR3 is 15 amino acids. CDR3 coding DNA: TGTGCCACCAGCAGAGATCGTCCAGACTACAATGAGCAGTTCTTC. As protein: CATSRDRPDYNEQFF. Complete variable domain (other parts from reference TRBV15 and TRBJ2-1): DAMVIQNPRYQVTQFGKPVTLSCSQTLNHNVMYWYQQKSSQAPKLLFHYYDKDFNNEADTPDNFQSRRPNTSFCFLDIRSPGLGDTAMYLCATSRDRPDYNEQFFGPGTRLTVL.